The present TCR beta chain was sequenced within a study of identical twins. Whole-study results and caveats: Rather than following the same donors, the conclusions depended on cross-sectional statistical analysis. Beta clonotypes that were abundant in cord blood contained fewer insertions, a pattern absent from memory repertoires.

About this clonotype: Antigen specificity is unknown.

V lost 3 bases and J 6 bases, leaving 16 bases between the germline ends. Germline V gene lookup returns CDR1 LGHNA and CDR2 YNFKEQ. The length of the CDR3 is 15 residues. TCRdb itself ran the 5' RACE reads through MiXCR, one entry per CDR3 protein. Of 1.5 million to 2 million distinct CDR3 sequences in the sample, around a third are singletons; the top ten hold around 0.3%. The V call is TRBV4-2, the J call TRBJ2-3; TRBD2 is a possible D gene (5 bases). The sample comprised cord blood. This sequence originates from a newborn girl in good health. DNA of the CDR3: TGTGCCAGCAGCCATGACCTAGCCCCAGCCGATACGCAGTATTTT. Protein sequence: CASSHDLAPADTQYF.